This T cell receptor beta chain derives from a study of control samples from healthy donors and cancer patients (dated by TCRdb to the early 2020s). To note about this clone: The target of this receptor is not known. No much larger clonotype is one base removed from it; base qualities were not supplied.

The CDR3 sequence holds 12 residues, the cysteine and phenylalanine included. The DNA shown is the 36-base CDR3, in frame from base 1. The germline V gene (reference sequence) supplies CDR1 SGHAT and CDR2 FQDESV. The junction carries 4 bases between V and J, which are trimmed by 1 base and 6 bases respectively. Libraries were built with the immunoSEQ multiplex PCR assay. TCRdb took this table from immuneACCESS and kept in-frame rearrangements with V and J called. Such tables lack part of the clones; where checked against another copy, unresolved V genes explain under half of the gap, and the rest is unexplained. The sample includes about 160,000 clones, with over 95% observed a single time. 1% of the sample is taken by the ten largest.

This receptor was identified in a woman aged 25 to 39 in good health. Specimen: blood. This sequence uses TRBV11-1 and TRBJ2-1, with no confident D gene call. The CDR3 in this case is CASSLGINEQFF. The bases are TGTGCCAGCAGCTTAGGGATCAATGAGCAGTTCTTC.